These T cell receptor beta chains were read from a single sample in a study of CD4 and CD8 cells across lung adenocarcinoma regions. TCRdb re-analysed the PCR reads in MiXCR, keeping a single row per CDR3 protein. The profile shows 9,500 to 15,000 distinct CDR3 sequences, roughly 44% of them singletons. Sequenced input: CD8+ T cells from the margin of a lung tumor. Receptors were obtained from a male donor with lung adenocarcinoma. The CD4 and CD8 labels of this study may be unreliable. Each CDR3 is given with its conserved first and last residue. Each record gives: D gene, V gene, clone size, CDR3 length, J gene, CDR3 protein, CDR3 DNA. D genes are given only for firm matches. Size tells how often a clone was seen (once, few, many) or the class of an expanded clone, and some rows leave it out.

NA,TRBV6-2/TRBV6-3,NA,12,TRBJ2-1,CASTYAPHEQFF,TGTGCCAGCACTTACGCCCCCCATGAGCAGTTCTTC
TRBD2,TRBV11-3,many,15,TRBJ2-1,CASSPTGTRNNEQFF,TGTGCCAGCAGCCCCACCGGGACTAGGAACAATGAGCAGTTCTTC
TRBD1,TRBV4-1,NA,16,TRBJ2-7,CASSQQPGQTGHEQYF,TGCGCCAGCAGCCAACAACCGGGACAGACTGGCCACGAGCAGTACTTC
NA,TRBV6-1,once,18,TRBJ2-3,CASSEWATGLGAVDTQYF,TGTGCCAGCAGTGAATGGGCGACGGGGCTAGGGGCCGTAGATACGCAGTATTTC
NA,TRBV6-1,many,14,TRBJ2-7,CASSEVGRGREQYF,TGTGCCAGCAGTGAAGTGGGGAGGGGGCGCGAGCAGTACTTC
TRBD2,TRBV6-5,once,16,TRBJ2-2,CASSSGTSQNTGELFF,TGTGCCAGCAGTTCCGGGACTAGTCAGAACACCGGGGAGCTGTTTTTT
TRBD1,TRBV6-1,many,14,TRBJ2-3,CASSKNRGADTQYF,TGTGCCAGCAGTAAAAACAGGGGGGCAGATACGCAGTATTTT
TRBD1,TRBV27,few,15,TRBJ2-2,CASKEGDRNTGELFF,TGTGCCAGCAAAGAGGGGGACAGGAACACCGGGGAGCTGTTTTTT
TRBD2,TRBV6-2/TRBV6-3,NA,18,TRBJ2-5,CASSFGLAGGPGQETQYF,TGTGCCAGCAGTTTTGGACTAGCGGGAGGGCCTGGTCAAGAGACCCAGTACTTC
NA,TRBV6-2/TRBV6-3,many,14,TRBJ2-1,CASTLHEPGNEQFF,TGTGCCAGCACCCTACACGAACCAGGCAATGAGCAGTTCTTC
NA,TRBV6-5,NA,15,TRBJ2-5,CASRSSCTSTDTQYF,TGTGCCAGCCGTTCGTCCTGCACTAGCACAGATACCCAGTATTTC
NA,TRBV20-1,NA,12,TRBJ2-1,CSAPTGYNEQFF,TGCAGTGCCCCCACAGGGTACAATGAGCAGTTCTTC
TRBD1,TRBV19,NA,16,TRBJ2-1,CASSLSGRGMMETQFF,TGTGCCAGTAGCCTCTCGGGCAGGGGGATGATGGAGACCCAGTTCTTC
TRBD2,TRBV6-8,NA,17,TRBJ2-3,CASSYPLAERDEETQYF,TGTGCCAGCAGTTACCCACTAGCGGAACGGGATGAAGAGACGCAGTATTTC
NA,TRBV7-2,few,14,TRBJ1-5,CASSSTPGDQPQHF,TGTGCCAGCAGCTCCACCCCGGGGGATCAGCCCCAGCATTTT
NA,TRBV10-3,NA,15,TRBJ2-3,CAGRPSGRDQDTQYF,TGTGCCGGTCGGCCGAGCGGCCGTGACCAAGATACCCAGTATTTC
NA,TRBV4-1,NA,14,TRBJ1-1,CASSQDVLDTEAFF,TGCGCCAGCAGCCAAGATGTGTTGGACACTGAAGCTTTCTTT
TRBD1,TRBV6-2/TRBV6-3,few,16,TRBJ1-5,CASSLRTGYSNQPQHF,TGTGCCAGCAGCCTACGGACAGGATATAGCAATCAGCCCCAGCATTTT
NA,TRBV20-1,NA,15,TRBJ2-3,CSAVGTWDDTDTQYF,TGCAGTGCCGTCGGTACGTGGGATGACACAGATACGCAGTATTTT
NA,TRBV7-8,NA,14,TRBJ2-3,CASHPGQAQDTQYF,TGTGCCAGCCATCCGGGGCAGGCCCAAGATACCCAGTATTTC
NA,TRBV27,NA,13,TRBJ2-4,CVCRPRSTDTQYF,TGTGTCTGCAGGCCAAGAAGCACAGACACTCAGTACTTC
NA,TRBV4-1,NA,18,TRBJ2-3,CASSQEVEATSLVDTQYF,TGCGCCAGCAGCCAAGAGGTCGAGGCGACATCTTTAGTGGATACGCAGTATTTT
TRBD2,TRBV6-5,once,16,TRBJ2-3,CASSYSSGRAVDTQYF,TGTGCCAGCAGTTACTCCAGCGGGAGGGCCGTGGATACGCAGTATTTT